Listed below are T cell receptor beta chains from one sample, sequenced in a study of shared clonotypes between healthy human individuals. TCRdb's copy holds only in-frame clones and misses some; the assay was immunoSEQ multiplex PCR. The table records millions of clones, approximately 95% of them present only once. Sequenced input: naive CD4+ T cells from PBMCs. These receptors came from a man younger than 35 in good health. Some clones in this sample may be carry-over from other donors' samples. Both conserved end residues are part of each CDR3. Each record gives: D gene, J gene, V gene, clone size, CDR3 DNA, CDR3 protein. The D gene is left open where the match is weak. The size of a clone is reported for some rows only, either as once, few or many, or as a class for expanded clones.

- TRBJ1-3 TRBV28 - TGTGCCAGCAGTGAGGGGTTGTCTGGAAACACCATATATTTT CASSEGLSGNTIYF
TRBD2 TRBJ2-7 TRBV6-6 - TGTGCCAGCAGCTCATACCTAGCGGGAGAAACCCACGAGCAGTACTTC CASSSYLAGETHEQYF
- TRBJ1-2 TRBV11-2 - TGTGCCAGCAGCCGCACACAGGGAGATAATGTCTATGGCTACACCTTC CASSRTQGDNVYGYTF
- TRBJ2-2 TRBV28 - TGTGCCAGCAGTTTGGGAGGTCTGCGTGCCGGGGAGCTGTTTTTT CASSLGGLRAGELFF
- TRBJ2-7 TRBV7-9 once TGTGCCAGCAGCTTAAGGGGATCAGACGCCTACGAGCAGTACTTC CASSLRGSDAYEQYF
- TRBJ2-2 TRBV7-3 - TGTGCCAGCAGCTTATTTGCGGGGGCAGGAACCGGGGAGCTGTTTTTT CASSLFAGAGTGELFF
- TRBJ2-7 TRBV28 once TGTGCCAGCAGTCTACAGGGTCGTCGGCCAACCTACGAGCAGTACTTC CASSLQGRRPTYEQYF
- TRBJ2-2 TRBV7-9 - TGTGCCAGCAGCTTAAGGGAGATCGGCACCGGGGAGCTGTTTTTT CASSLREIGTGELFF
- TRBJ2-1 TRBV19 - TGTGCCAGTAGTATAGCGGGTGGGACGAGCAATGAGCAGTTCTTC CASSIAGGTSNEQFF
TRBD1 TRBJ1-4 TRBV15 - TGTGCCACCAGCCCGGACAGGCGCACCGCGAGGCCAACTAATGAAAAACTGTTTTTT CATSPDRRTARPTNEKLFF
- TRBJ2-3 TRBV10-3 - TGTGCCATCAGTGAGTCGATTTTGCGGGGCGATACGCAGTATTTT CAISESILRGDTQYF
- TRBJ2-4 TRBV30 - TGTGCCTCAAAAGGAGTACGACGGGACATTCAGTACTTC CASKGVRRDIQYF
- TRBJ2-5 TRBV9 - TGTGCCAGCAATGGTTCCCCGGGGGAGACCCAGTACTTC CASNGSPGETQYF
- TRBJ1-5 TRBV29-1 - TGCAGCGTTGGGGATCAGCCCCAGCATTTT CSVGDQPQHF
- TRBJ1-2 TRBV7-2 - TGTGCCAGCAGCTTATGGCAGGCCCCGTGGGTCACCTTC CASSLWQAPWVTF
- TRBJ1-5 TRBV27 - TGTGCCAGCAGTTTAGTCGGTCAGCCCCAGCATTTT CASSLVGQPQHF
- TRBJ1-5 TRBV28 - TGTGCCAGCAGTGGAGCCGGGGATAGAGGTCAGCCCCAGCATTTT CASSGAGDRGQPQHF
- TRBJ1-5 TRBV28 - TGTGCCAGCAGTTTATTATCTCAGCCCCAGCATTTT CASSLLSQPQHF
TRBD2 TRBJ2-1 TRBV11-2 - TGTGCCAGCAGCCTACAACCGGGAGGGGTAGGGCAGTTCTTC CASSLQPGGVGQFF
- TRBJ2-5 TRBV6-1 - TGTGCCAGCAGTGAAGCTCGTGGGATAACCGAGACCCAGTACTTC CASSEARGITETQYF
TRBD1 TRBJ2-1 TRBV30 - TGTGCCTGGAGTGCAGACAGGGGTTTTGAGCAGTTCTTC CAWSADRGFEQFF
- TRBJ1-2 TRBV6-1 - TGTGCCAGCAGTGTCCGTGATAACTATGGCTACACCTTC CASSVRDNYGYTF
- TRBJ1-2 TRBV11-2 - TGTGCCAGCAGCTTCCTGACATTGGCTAACTATGGCTACACCTTC CASSFLTLANYGYTF
- TRBJ2-5 TRBV5-1 once TGCGCCAGCAGCTTCAGTGCAGGGTTAGGGGAGACCCAGTACTTC CASSFSAGLGETQYF
TRBD2 TRBJ2-3 TRBV5-4 - TGTGCCAGCAGCTTGAAGGTAGCGGGAGGTAGTACAGATACGCAGTATTTT CASSLKVAGGSTDTQYF
TRBD2 TRBJ2-3 TRBV6-6 - TGTGCCAGCAGTAAGACTAGCGGGGCTAGCACAGATACGCAGTATTTT CASSKTSGASTDTQYF
TRBD1 TRBJ1-3 TRBV10-3 - TGTGCCATCAGTGAGGCCCGGCGGACAGGGTTTGGAAACACCATATATTTT CAISEARRTGFGNTIYF
TRBD1 TRBJ1-5 TRBV5-6 - TGTGCCAGCAGCTTCACCGGGACAGGGTCGTATCAGCCCCAGCATTTT CASSFTGTGSYQPQHF
- TRBJ2-7 TRBV7-9 - TGTGCCAGCAGCGAGTTGGGGGGCGAGCAGTACTTC CASSELGGEQYF
- TRBJ1-5 TRBV7-2 once TGTGCCAGCAGCTTAGGGGGGGGGAGCAATCAGCCCCAGCATTTT CASSLGGGSNQPQHF
- TRBJ1-2 TRBV28 - TGTGCCAGCTGGGACACAAACTATGGCTACACCTTC CASWDTNYGYTF
- TRBJ2-1 TRBV6-6 - TGTGCCAGCAGTGCAAGGGCAGACAATGAGCAGTTCTTC CASSARADNEQFF
- TRBJ1-3 TRBV27 - TGTGCCAGCAGTTGGGGCATTGGAAACACCATATATTTT CASSWGIGNTIYF
- TRBJ2-3 TRBV30 - TGTGCCTGGAGTGCCAGGGATACGCAGTATTTT CAWSARDTQYF
TRBD1 TRBJ1-2 TRBV27 - TGTGCCAGCAGTCCCAGGGGGCTCTATGGCTACACCTTC CASSPRGLYGYTF
- TRBJ1-1 TRBV6-5 - TGTGCCAGCAGTTACTCAAGGGCGAACACTGAAGCTTTCTTT CASSYSRANTEAFF
TRBD2 TRBJ2-7 TRBV11-3 - TGTGCCAGCAGCTTAGTACTAGCGGGGGCCTACGAGCAGTACTTC CASSLVLAGAYEQYF
TRBD1 TRBJ1-1 TRBV7-3 once TGTGCCAGCAGCTTAAGTGGGCAGTGGACAGGGGGCCTGACTGAAGCTTTCTTT CASSLSGQWTGGLTEAFF
TRBD1 TRBJ1-2 TRBV30 - TGTGCCTGGAGGAGGACAGGGGATCGTGGCTACACCTTC CAWRRTGDRGYTF
TRBD1 TRBJ1-5 TRBV5-6 - TGTGCCAGCAGCCCTGCAGGGGGCTTTCAGCCCCAGCATTTT CASSPAGGFQPQHF
- TRBJ2-5 TRBV7-3 - TGTGCCAGCAGCTTAGGAAGGCAAGAGACCCAGTACTTC CASSLGRQETQYF
- TRBJ1-5 TRBV28 - TGTGCCAGCAGTTTGGGGGGGGGCAGCAATCAGCCCCAGCATTTT CASSLGGGSNQPQHF
- TRBJ2-3 TRBV5-1 - TGCGCCAGCAGCGAGGGACACCCTTTCACAGATACGCAGTATTTT CASSEGHPFTDTQYF
- TRBJ2-2 TRBV11-2 - TGTGCCAGCAGCTTAGGGCCGAACACCGGGGAGCTGTTTTTT CASSLGPNTGELFF
- TRBJ1-1 TRBV29-1 - TGCAGCGTTGGTCCAGGGCTGTGGACTGAAGCTTTCTTT CSVGPGLWTEAFF
- TRBJ2-7 TRBV6-1 - TGTGCCAGCAGAAGGGGCGGCTTTGTCTCCTACGAGCAGTACTTC CASRRGGFVSYEQYF
- TRBJ1-1 TRBV15 once TGTGCCACCAGCACAGAGGTCCGGGTACTGAACACTGAAGCTTTCTTT CATSTEVRVLNTEAFF
TRBD1 TRBJ1-3 TRBV11-2 - TGTGCCAGCAGCTCCGACAGGGCCGATGGAAACACCATATATTTT CASSSDRADGNTIYF
- TRBJ2-2 TRBV7-8 - TGTGCCAGCAGCCCCTCCCGGGGAAGGACCGGGGAGCTGTTTTTT CASSPSRGRTGELFF
TRBD1 TRBJ2-2 TRBV7-6 - TGTGCCAGCAGCACACGTTACAGGGGCGCCACCGGGGAGCTGTTTTTT CASSTRYRGATGELFF
TRBD2 TRBJ2-3 TRBV9 - TGTGCCAGCAGCTTCGGAGCGGGAGGGGAGGGTACGCAGTATTTT CASSFGAGGEGTQYF
- TRBJ2-1 TRBV6-6 - TGTGCCAGCAGGACGACAGGAGCTCTTCAGTTCTTC CASRTTGALQFF
TRBD1 TRBJ2-3 TRBV9 once TGTGCCAGCAGCGGAAGGGACAGAGCCACAGATACGCAGTATTTT CASSGRDRATDTQYF
- TRBJ2-7 TRBV4-3 - TGCGCCAGCAGCCAAGAATTGGGAGACTCCTACGAGCAGTACTTC CASSQELGDSYEQYF
- TRBJ1-1 TRBV6-5 - TGTGCCAGCAGTTCATCCGACAGGCGGTGGACTGAAGCTTTCTTT CASSSSDRRWTEAFF
- TRBJ1-1 TRBV28 - TGTGCCAGCAGTTTATCGGGGGGAGCTTTCTTT CASSLSGGAFF
TRBD2 TRBJ2-5 TRBV7-8 - TGTGCCAGCAGCCCGTTGACCGGGACTAGCGGGAGAAAGACCCAGTACTTC CASSPLTGTSGRKTQYF
TRBD2 TRBJ2-1 TRBV7-2 - TGTGCCAGCAGCTTAGCGGGGACTAGCCACAACAATGAGCAGTTCTTC CASSLAGTSHNNEQFF
TRBD1 TRBJ2-7 TRBV19 - TGTGCCAGTAGTATACGGCAGGGGGCATCCTACGAGCAGTACTTC CASSIRQGASYEQYF